This T cell receptor (beta chain) comes out of a study of CD8 T cells in ankylosing spondylitis. General study findings and limits: The authors reported significant enrichment of disease-linked clones in matched ankylosing spondylitis synovial fluid.

This clonotype appeared many times. Antigen: not known. MiXCR, run by TCRdb on the 5' RACE reads, gives a single entry per CDR3 protein. This table holds a few hundred thousand distinct CDR3 sequences, 11% found once. With V trimmed by 1 base and J by 6 bases, 9 bases remained unmatched. The CDR3 has 16 amino acids. Germline V gene sequence: CDR1 DFQATT, CDR2 SNEGSKA (reference sequence). This TCR came from a female donor with ankylosing spondylitis or in good health (not recorded which). What was sequenced was blood, either unsorted or a sorted T cell fraction (not recorded which). V gene TRBV20-1 combines with J gene TRBJ2-3; TRBD2 aligns across 11 bases. The CDR3: CSARGGLAGGLDTQYF. The DNA of the CDR3 is TGCAGTGCTAGAGGAGGGTTAGCGGGGGGGCTCGATACGCAGTATTTT.